This record concerns one T cell receptor (beta chain) sequence. The data originate from a study of blood T cell repertoires in COVID-19. About the study: Some COVID-19 samples were acute and others convalescent; all came from the United States, Italy and Spain. T cells, B-cell-depleted T cells, or PBMCs provided the cDNA or gDNA that served as material.

Germline CDR1 LNHDA, CDR2 SQIVND (reference sequence). Between the trimmed V and J ends, which lost 4 bases and 2 bases, there was a span of 23 bases. This CDR3 contains 18 residues. As originally analysed: Nucleated cell number was recorded as an estimate derived from reference gene primer amplification. TCRdb's table, derived via immunoSEQ multiplex PCR, lists solely in-frame clones and lacks some. The V and J calls and clone size were taken over from that table, and D and trimming were inferred from the DNA. The repertoire consists of tens of thousands of clones, with 82% occurring once and the leading ten covering about 3.9%.

This TCR was recovered from a woman aged 60-75 years with acute or convalescent COVID-19. The sample comprised peripheral blood. The J gene is TRBJ1-1, the V gene TRBV19; a possible D gene is TRBD1 (6 bases). Here the CDR3 reads CASSTRATGSGYNTEAFF. Here the CDR3 DNA reads TGTGCCAGTAGTACCCGCGCGACAGGTTCCGGGTATAACACTGAAGCTTTCTTT.